This TCR beta chain was found in a study of radiotherapy plus CTLA-4 blockade in lung cancer. Study-wide findings and caveats: TCR clones of tumor origin grew in blood after radiotherapy plus ipilimumab.

This clone was recorded a few times. The antigen is unknown. The repertoire was sequenced with immunoSEQ multiplex PCR; TCRdb's copy has only in-frame clones and lacks some. The sample records about 110,000 clones, approximately 80% being singletons. Treatment of patients with chemo-refractory metastatic non-small-cell lung cancer consisted of focal radiation plus CTLA-4 blockade with ipilimumab. The V end lost 3 bases, the J end lost 4 bases, and 16 bases lay between the germline ends. The germline CDR1 and CDR2 sequences are SGHRS and YFSETQ. The CDR3 is made up of 15 amino acids. This TCR was recovered from a human donor with non-small cell lung cancer that progressed on radiotherapy plus ipilimumab. Some clones in this sample may be carry-over from other donors' samples. V gene TRBV5-1 combines with J gene TRBJ2-5; perhaps TRBD1 as D (5 bases). Sequenced here: peripheral blood, sampled from a patient treated with radiotherapy plus ipilimumab. The CDR3 reads CASSSAGWRAETQYF. The CDR3 DNA follows: TGCGCCAGCAGCTCGGCAGGGTGGAGAGCAGAGACCCAGTACTTC.